The TCR beta chain described here comes from a study of blood T cells in healthy people across ages. Sample-barcoded 5' priming and a J-beta primer mix drove a second PCR of roughly 6 to 12 cycles. MiXCR, run by TCRdb on the 5' RACE reads, gives a single entry per CDR3 protein. This sample has nearly 800,000 distinct CDR3 sequences, with just under 25% found just once. These sequences were also reported in another study, on T cells of mothers and their children. That study reports: The donor cohort consisted of a few healthy Caucasian mothers and their six children.

The sequencing input was blood. This receptor was obtained from a boy between 10 and 17 years old in good health.

The DNA for the CDR3 is TGCAGCGTTGTGGCCAGGGCTTTGGCCAAAAACATTCAGTACTTC. Its protein product is CSVVARALAKNIQYF. This chain connects TRBV29-1 to TRBJ2-4, with a possible D match to TRBD1 (5 bases). The ends were cut back, 4 bases at V and 1 base at J, with 14 bases in the middle. CDR1 is SQVTM and CDR2 is ANQGSEA in the germline V gene. The CDR3 spans 15 residues.